This TCR beta chain was documented in a study of cytomegalovirus exposure and HLA in healthy donors. In the PCR, 60 Vbeta and 13 Jbeta primers were used. This table comes from immunoSEQ multiplex PCR, and its TCRdb copy is limited to in-frame clones, with some not included. The sample lists around 150,000 clones, about 75% seen once, with around 4.9% in the top ten. This clone was picked up one time. With 0 bases removed from V and 7 bases from J, the gap between germline ends came to 11 bases. This CDR3 region has 15 residues. CDR1 SGDLS and CDR2 YYNGEE come from the germline V gene. This TCR came from a male donor in good health and CMV-seronegative. The chain couples TRBV9 to TRBJ1-6; weak D call: TRBD1 (6 bases). Sequencing used PBMCs. The CDR3: CASSVGTVGNSPLHF. CDR3 bases: TGTGCCAGCAGCGTAGGGACAGTCGGCAATTCACCCCTCCACTTT. Combining the CDR3 with reference TRBV9 and TRBJ1-6 gives the whole variable domain DSGVTQTPKHLITATGQRVTLRCSPRSGDLSVYWYQQSLDQGLQFLIQYYNGEERAKGNILERFSAQQFPDLHSELNLSSLELGDSALYFCASSVGTVGNSPLHFGNGTRLTVT.